These 21 T cell receptor beta chains originate from one sample sequenced in a study of shared clonotypes between healthy human individuals. The method was immunoSEQ multiplex PCR; TCRdb's version includes in-frame clones alone and lacks a portion of them. This sample carries more than 2 million clones, 93% of them seen once, and the ten largest clones take about 1.7%. The naive CD8 subset, CD45RO-negative cells positively selected for CCR7, excluded terminally differentiated effector memory CD45RA+ cells. The sample was naive CD8+ T cells from PBMCs. These receptors were taken from a man younger than 30 in good health. Some clones in this sample may be carry-over from other donors' samples.

The CDR3 sequence is CASSQDQRGGTEAFF. The CDR3 DNA follows: TGCGCCAGCAGCCAAGATCAGAGGGGTGGGACTGAAGCTTTCTTT. The gene calls are TRBV4-1 and TRBJ1-1; D might be TRBD1 (5 bases). The CDR3 consists of 15 residues. Trimming shortened V by 0 bases and J by 5 bases, and 13 bases separated the two germline ends. Germline V CDR1 and CDR2: MGHRA, YSYEKL.

The V and J genes are TRBV5-4 and TRBJ2-1; D call uncertain. Germline values: CDR1 SGHNT, CDR2 YYREEE (reference sequence). The CDR3 is 14 amino acids. V lost 0 bases and J 5 bases, leaving 9 bases between the germline ends. In DNA form, the CDR3 reads TGTGCCAGCAGCTTGGTCGCACAGAACAATGAGCAGTTCTTC. As protein: CASSLVAQNNEQFF.

The gene calls are TRBV7-9 and TRBJ1-3; D unclear. The CDR3 spans 16 residues. V gave up 3 bases and J gave up 0 bases, with 12 bases separating them. Per the germline V gene, CDR1 is SEHNR and CDR2 is FQNEAQ (reference sequence). This CDR3 reads CASSFPLGSSGNTIYF. The CDR3 coding sequence is TGTGCCAGCAGCTTCCCCCTGGGAAGCTCTGGAAACACCATATATTTT. Supplemented by reference TRBV7-9 and TRBJ1-3, the full variable domain reads DTGVSQNPRHKITKRGQNVTFRCDPISEHNRLYWYRQTLGQGPEFLTYFQNEAQLEKSRLLSDRFSAERPKGSFSTLEIQRTEQGDSAMYLCASSFPLGSSGNTIYFGEGSWLTVV.

Worth noting for this clone: Other DNA sequences from this sample encode an identical CDR3 as well. This sequence joins TRBV27 and TRBJ2-7; D is undetermined. CDR1 MNHEY and CDR2 SMNVEV come from the germline V gene (reference sequence). The CDR3 loop spans 13 amino acids. The ends were cut back, 6 bases at V and 2 bases at J, with 11 bases in the middle. The CDR3 nucleotides are TGTGCCAGCAGCCTCGGACGAACCTACGAGCAGTACTTC. This translates into CASSLGRTYEQYF.

This clone has just one count. The chain combines TRBV5-1 with TRBJ2-7; maybe TRBD1 (6 bases). This CDR3 region has 16 residues. V was trimmed by 1 base and J by 3 bases, leaving 17 bases between them. Germline V lookup: CDR1 SGHRS, CDR2 YFSETQ. CDR3 sequence: CASSLPGGQLVYEQYF. For the CDR3, the DNA is TGCGCCAGCAGCTTGCCAGGAGGACAGCTCGTCTACGAGCAGTACTTC.

The chain recombines TRBV7-9 with TRBJ2-7; D may be TRBD2 (7 bases). The ends were cut back, 8 bases at V and 2 bases at J, with 16 bases in the middle. Germline lookup yields CDR1 SEHNR and CDR2 FQNEAQ (reference sequence). The CDR3 loop spans 14 amino acids. CDR3 in amino acids: CASAGDYHTYEQYF. CDR3 sequence (DNA): TGTGCCAGCGCAGGGGACTATCATACCTACGAGCAGTACTTC.

J is TRBJ2-1 and V is TRBV6-6, with D hard to call. CDR1 is MNHNY and CDR2 is SVGAGI in the germline V gene (reference sequence). V lost 5 bases to trimming and J lost 3 bases, with 5 bases between them. This CDR3 region has 12 residues. CDR3 bases: TGTGCCAGCAGTCCGGGCTACAATGAGCAGTTCTTC. It translates to CASSPGYNEQFF.

The CDR3 protein is CASERTEAFF. The CDR3 DNA sequence: TGTGCCAGCGAGCGCACTGAAGCTTTCTTT. This sequence joins TRBV28 and TRBJ1-1; unclear D gene. The germline V gene encodes CDR1 MDHEN and CDR2 SYDVKM. The CDR3 spans 10 residues. The V end lost 8 bases, the J end lost 4 bases, and 5 bases lay between the germline ends.

V gene TRBV5-6 combines with J gene TRBJ1-2; 8 nucleotides agree with TRBD1. In germline, CDR1 is SGHDT, CDR2 YYEEEE. With V trimmed by 2 bases and J by 4 bases, 7 bases remained unmatched. The CDR3 spans 15 residues. As DNA, the CDR3 is TGTGCCAGCAGCTTCCAAGGGACAGGAGCCTATGGCTACACCTTC. Protein product: CASSFQGTGAYGYTF.

The V and J genes are TRBV5-6 and TRBJ1-2; no definite D call. This CDR3 region has 15 residues. V was trimmed by 0 bases and J by 1 base, leaving 10 bases between them. The V gene's germline CDR1 is SGHDT and CDR2 YYEEEE. The CDR3 loop reads CASSLGVRFNYGYTF. CDR3 sequence (DNA): TGTGCCAGCAGCTTGGGTGTCAGATTTAACTATGGCTACACCTTC.

This clone was seen more than once but under ten times. The chain employs TRBV7-9 and TRBJ2-5; TRBD1 matches at 7 bases. After removal of 5 bases from V and 5 bases from J, the junction contained 11 bases not matched to a gene. The CDR3 has 15 amino acids. Germline values: CDR1 SEHNR, CDR2 FQNEAQ (reference sequence). DNA of the CDR3: TGTGCCAGCAGCCCCCGGGACAGCAAGACCGAGACCCAGTACTTC. Its protein product is CASSPRDSKTETQYF.

The CDR3 region has the DNA TGTGCCAGTAGTGCCTCAGGGACAGGGGCCGTCTGGGGAGATGGCTACACCTTC. It codes for CASSASGTGAVWGDGYTF. The gene calls are TRBV19 and TRBJ1-2; 10 positions agree with TRBD1. Germline assignment: CDR1 LNHDA and CDR2 SQIVND (reference sequence). This CDR3 region has 18 residues. V was clipped by 5 bases and J by 6 bases; unmatched bases: 18.

The chain couples TRBV6-6 to TRBJ1-5; D possibly corresponds to TRBD1 (5 bases). V lost 2 bases and J lost 1, with 12 bases in between. Germline V CDR1 and CDR2: MNHNY, SVGAGI (reference sequence). The CDR3 is 16 residues long. Here the CDR3 reads CASSYEFGGSNQPQHF. CDR3 sequence (DNA): TGTGCCAGCAGTTACGAGTTTGGGGGGAGCAATCAGCCCCAGCATTTT.

The chain joins TRBV2 to TRBJ2-6; 8 bases map to TRBD1. Losses at the gene ends were 5 bases for V and 0 bases for J; bases not matched to a gene: 15. CDR1 and CDR2 (germline): SNHLY, FYNNEI. The CDR3 covers 20 residues. The DNA for the CDR3 is TGTGCCAGCAGTCACCCTCGGACAGGGAATTCCCCCTCTGGGGCCAACGTCCTGACTTTC. Its translation: CASSHPRTGNSPSGANVLTF.

The gene calls are TRBV29-1 and TRBJ2-7; D gene uncertain. The CDR3 has 15 amino acids. V was pared by 4 bases and J by 5 bases, with 21 bases between. CDR1 and CDR2 from the germline V gene are SQVTM and ANQGSEA. CDR3 coding DNA: TGCAGCGTTGTTGGGGTGATCGTAGGGAACAACGAGCAGTACTTC. Translating gives CSVVGVIVGNNEQYF.

This clone has a single count. V usage is TRBV5-6 and J usage is TRBJ1-2; D call uncertain. This CDR3 has 13 residues. V was shortened by 2 bases and J by 3 bases, with 8 bases between the two germline ends. The germline gives CDR1 SGHDT, CDR2 YYEEEE. The CDR3 nucleotides are TGTGCCAGCAGCTTTGTCAGTGACTATGGCTACACCTTC. Protein sequence: CASSFVSDYGYTF.

To note about this clone: Other DNA variants within this sample encode the same CDR3. The chain employs TRBV9 and TRBJ1-1; D is ambiguous. The germline gives CDR1 SGDLS, CDR2 YYNGEE. The CDR3 is 13 amino acids. Trimming took off 0 bases at V and 3 bases at J, with 6 bases between the two ends. CDR3 region: CASSVGGYTEAFF. In DNA form, the CDR3 reads TGTGCCAGCAGCGTAGGCGGTTACACTGAAGCTTTCTTT.

The rearrangement uses TRBV11-3 and TRBJ2-7, with D possibly TRBD2 on 6 matching bases. The CDR3 has 13 amino acids. Germline CDR1 reads SGHNT; CDR2 reads YENEEA. Between the trimmed V and J ends, which lost 4 bases and 5 bases, there was a span of 12 bases. CDR3 sequence reads: CASSSGGVHEQYF. CDR3 sequence (DNA): TGTGCCAGCAGCTCCGGAGGGGTCCACGAGCAGTACTTC.

This chain links TRBV6-5 with TRBJ2-5, with D possibly being TRBD2 (5 bases). Germline V gives CDR1 MNHEY, CDR2 SVGAGI. V was clipped by 0 bases and J by 5 bases, with 16 bases between them. The CDR3 extends over 16 amino acids. The CDR3 coding sequence is TGTGCCAGCAGTTACTCACCCCGGGGATACGGGGAGACCCAGTACTTC. It translates to CASSYSPRGYGETQYF.

The chain uses TRBV7-2 and TRBJ2-5, with a tentative D call TRBD2 (5 bases). V was clipped by 2 bases and J by 4 bases, with 14 bases between them. CDR1 SGHTA and CDR2 FQGNSA come from the germline V gene. There are 15 residues in the CDR3. The DNA of the CDR3 is TGTGCCAGCAGCTTATCTCTACGGGAACTAGAGACCCAGTACTTC. Amino acids: CASSLSLRELETQYF.

This clone occurred once. The rearrangement uses TRBV6-1 and TRBJ2-1; D remains ambiguous. CDR1 and CDR2 (germline): MNHNS, SASEGT. V was cut by 11 bases and J by 10 bases, with 18 bases left in between. The CDR3 loop spans 12 amino acids. The CDR3 DNA reads as TGTGCCGTTGGTCACTTGGATTGGGAGCAGTTCTTC. This encodes CAVGHLDWEQFF.